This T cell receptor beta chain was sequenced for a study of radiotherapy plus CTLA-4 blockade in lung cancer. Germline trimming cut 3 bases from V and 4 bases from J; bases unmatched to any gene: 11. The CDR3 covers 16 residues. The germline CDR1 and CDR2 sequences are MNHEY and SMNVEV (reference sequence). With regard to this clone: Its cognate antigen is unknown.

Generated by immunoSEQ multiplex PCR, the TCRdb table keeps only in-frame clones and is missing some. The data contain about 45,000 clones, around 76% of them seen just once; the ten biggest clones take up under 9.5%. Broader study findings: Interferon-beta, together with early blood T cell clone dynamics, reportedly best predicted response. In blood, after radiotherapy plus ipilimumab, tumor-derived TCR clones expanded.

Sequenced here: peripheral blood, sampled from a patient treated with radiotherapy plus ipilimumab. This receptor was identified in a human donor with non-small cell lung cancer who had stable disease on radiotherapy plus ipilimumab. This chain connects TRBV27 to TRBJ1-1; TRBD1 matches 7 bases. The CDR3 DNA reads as TGTGCCAGCAGTTTCCTACCACAGGGGTTCGGCACTGAAGCTTTCTTT. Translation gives CASSFLPQGFGTEAFF.